These 9 T cell receptor beta chains came from one sample sequenced in a study of T cells in tuberculosis. Specified time point: new active TB diagnosis, blood taken before or within 7 days of starting treatment. Repertoires were generated with immunoSEQ multiplex PCR, while TCRdb's copy carries only in-frame clones and drops some. The repertoire includes about 35,000 clones, approximately 90% of them detected once, and 6.5% to 9% sits in the top ten. The sequencing here drew on PBMCs, taken at tuberculosis diagnosis. These receptors all come from an adult with tuberculosis. Some clones in this sample may be carry-over from other donors' samples.

This rearrangement joins TRBV27 to TRBJ1-2, with 12 positions matching TRBD1. V lost 8 bases, J lost 3 bases, and 10 bases stayed unmatched. Per germline, CDR1 MNHEY and CDR2 SMNVEV (reference sequence). The CDR3 is made up of 16 amino acids. CDR3: CASSGQGANEYYGYTF. The CDR3 DNA reads as TGTGCCAGCTCGGGACAGGGGGCCAACGAATACTATGGCTACACCTTC.

The J gene is TRBJ1-5, the V gene TRBV18, with a weak D call TRBD1 (6 bases). Per the germline V gene, CDR1 is KGHSH and CDR2 is LQKENI. There are 14 residues in the CDR3. Trimming shortened V by 4 bases and J by 3 bases, and 10 bases separated the two germline ends. CDR3: CASSQTGSNQPQHF. The CDR3, as DNA: TGTGCCAGCTCACAGACAGGTTCCAATCAGCCCCAGCATTTT.

The chain has TRBV2 and TRBJ2-1; D is possibly TRBD2 (6 bases). This CDR3 contains 12 residues. CDR1 and CDR2 (germline): SNHLY, FYNNEI. Trimming took 6 bases from V and 6 from J, leaving 9 bases between them. CDR3 nucleotides: TGTGCCAGCAGGCGGGATTTCAATGAGCAGTTCTTC. It codes for CASRRDFNEQFF.

The chain couples TRBV5-4 to TRBJ1-6; TRBD1 matches 8 bases. The V gene end was trimmed by 3 bases and the J gene end by 10 bases; junction bases not matched to a gene: 9. Germline V gene data show CDR1 as SGHNT and CDR2 as YYREEE (reference sequence). There are 15 residues in the CDR3. The CDR3 DNA is TGTGCCAGCAGCTCCAGACAGGGGTTAGGCTCACCCCTCCACTTT. Translation: CASSSRQGLGSPLHF.

The V gene is TRBV6-4, the J gene TRBJ1-6, with D tentatively TRBD1 (5 bases). The germline CDR1 and CDR2 sequences are MRHNA and SNTAGT. With 2 bases removed from V and 6 bases from J, the gap between germline ends came to 8 bases. CDR3 length: 14 residues. This CDR3 reads CASSDQGGNSPLHF. The CDR3 DNA follows: TGTGCCAGCAGTGACCAGGGAGGTAATTCACCCCTCCACTTT.

This sequence joins TRBV2 and TRBJ1-5; 10 bases fit TRBD1. Germline assignment: CDR1 SNHLY and CDR2 FYNNEI. This CDR3 has 14 amino acids. The trim removed 6 bases at V and 6 bases at J, leaving 5 bases unmatched. The CDR3 region is CASSPDRGLQPQHF. CDR3 bases: TGTGCCAGCAGCCCAGACAGGGGGCTTCAGCCCCAGCATTTT.

The V and J genes are TRBV7-9 and TRBJ2-2, with 12 bases lining up with TRBD2. The CDR3 is made up of 17 amino acids. Unmatched junction bases numbered 7, after V lost 5 bases and J lost 3 bases. Germline V gene sequence: CDR1 SEHNR, CDR2 FQNEAQ (reference sequence). The CDR3 reads CASSLGLAGRDTGELFF. The DNA for the CDR3 is TGTGCCAGCAGCCTCGGACTAGCGGGGAGAGACACCGGGGAGCTGTTTTTT.

The chain couples TRBV7-8 to TRBJ2-5, with D possibly being TRBD2 (5 bases). This CDR3 contains 13 residues. Germline V gene sequence: CDR1 SGHVS, CDR2 FQNEAQ. Trimming took 9 bases from V and 5 from J, leaving 16 bases between them. The CDR3 spells CASHPTGVETQYF. DNA of the CDR3: TGTGCCAGTCATCCAACCGGGGTCGAGACCCAGTACTTC.

The rearrangement links TRBV6-5 to TRBJ1-2; 10 bases fit TRBD1. From germline, CDR1 is MNHEY and CDR2 SVGAGI. The CDR3 extends over 14 amino acids. J gave up 1 base and V 5 bases, and 1 base lay outside the gene matches. This CDR3 is CASSRTGGNYGYTF. CDR3 sequence (DNA): TGTGCCAGCAGTCGGACAGGGGGTAACTATGGCTACACCTTC.